The TCR beta chain under discussion was sequenced for a study of cytotoxic CD8 clonotypes in ibrutinib-treated CLL. About the research overall: The study included about 11 relapsed/refractory and 15 treatment-naive patients; under 18 had IGHV unmutated disease. Partial responses numbered approximately 24 and complete responses 2; after a median about 62 months, roughly 14 stayed remitted and around 12 progressed.

As input for TCR beta libraries, around 2 micrograms of genomic DNA came from cryopreserved PBMCs. Germline loops: CDR1 SNHLY, CDR2 FYNNEI. V was pared by 9 bases and J by 0 bases, with 12 bases between. The CDR3 covers 15 residues. Generated by immunoSEQ multiplex PCR, the TCRdb table keeps only in-frame clones and is missing some. The sample carries some 93,000 clones, more than 75% recorded once. A few counts support this clone. Its antigen remains unknown. Study-wide points: Circulating CD8+ T-cell counts were tracked by baseline clonality, which exceeded that of age-matched healthy donors.

Sequencing used PBMCs, obtained after 12 months of ibrutinib treatment. V usage is TRBV2 and J usage is TRBJ1-6, with TRBD1 as a possible D gene (5 bases). The clonotype originates from a human donor with chronic lymphocytic leukemia. The CDR3 sequence is CARGTGSSYNSPLHF. DNA for the CDR3: TGTGCCAGGGGGACGGGGAGCTCCTATAATTCACCCCTCCACTTT.